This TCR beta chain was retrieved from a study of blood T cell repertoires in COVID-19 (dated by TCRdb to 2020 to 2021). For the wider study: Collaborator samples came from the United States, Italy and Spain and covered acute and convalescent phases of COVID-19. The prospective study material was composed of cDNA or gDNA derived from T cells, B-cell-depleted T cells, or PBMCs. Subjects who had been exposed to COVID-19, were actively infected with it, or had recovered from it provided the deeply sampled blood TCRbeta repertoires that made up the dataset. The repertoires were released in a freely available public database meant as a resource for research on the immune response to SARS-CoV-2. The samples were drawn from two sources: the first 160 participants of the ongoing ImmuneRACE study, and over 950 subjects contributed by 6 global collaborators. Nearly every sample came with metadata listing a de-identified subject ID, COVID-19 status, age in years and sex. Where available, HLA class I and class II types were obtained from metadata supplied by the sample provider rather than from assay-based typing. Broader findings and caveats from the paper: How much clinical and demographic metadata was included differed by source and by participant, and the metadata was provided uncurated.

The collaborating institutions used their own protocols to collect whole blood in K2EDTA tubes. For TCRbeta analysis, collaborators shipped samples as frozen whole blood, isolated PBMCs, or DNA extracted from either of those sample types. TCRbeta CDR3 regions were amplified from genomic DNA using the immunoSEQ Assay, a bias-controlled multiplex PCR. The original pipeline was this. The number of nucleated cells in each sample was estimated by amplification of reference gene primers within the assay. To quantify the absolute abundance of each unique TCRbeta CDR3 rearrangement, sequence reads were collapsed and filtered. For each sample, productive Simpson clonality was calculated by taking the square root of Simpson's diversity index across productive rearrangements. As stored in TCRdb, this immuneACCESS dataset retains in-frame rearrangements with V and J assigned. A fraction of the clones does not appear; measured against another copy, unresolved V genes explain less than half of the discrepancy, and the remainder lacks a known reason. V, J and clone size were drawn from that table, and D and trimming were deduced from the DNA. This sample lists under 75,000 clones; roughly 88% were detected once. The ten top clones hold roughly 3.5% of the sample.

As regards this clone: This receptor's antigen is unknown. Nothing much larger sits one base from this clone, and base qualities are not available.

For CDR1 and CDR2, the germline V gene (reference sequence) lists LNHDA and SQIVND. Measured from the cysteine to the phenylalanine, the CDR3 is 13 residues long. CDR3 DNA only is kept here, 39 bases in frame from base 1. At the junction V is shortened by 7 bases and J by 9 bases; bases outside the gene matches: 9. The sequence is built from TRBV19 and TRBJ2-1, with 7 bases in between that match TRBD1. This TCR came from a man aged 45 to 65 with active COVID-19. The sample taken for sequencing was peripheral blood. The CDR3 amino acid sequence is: CASTIDRAGEQFF. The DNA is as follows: TGTGCCAGTACCATCGACAGGGCCGGTGAGCAGTTCTTC.